This T cell receptor beta chain was identified in a study of shared clonotypes between healthy human individuals. Notes on the study in general: Sampling was confined to blood; repertoires within tissues likely differ. Estimated richness values were generally larger in naive subsets than in memory subsets.

This table comes from immunoSEQ multiplex PCR, and its TCRdb copy is limited to in-frame clones, with some not included. The sample carries some 700,000 clones, 80% to 95% recorded once. Note on this clone: Its antigen is undetermined.

CD8 memory was a combination of CD45RO+ cells and CCR7-negative CD45RA+ TemRA cells. The CDR3 length is 15 residues. The V end was cut by 1 base, the J end by 9 bases, with 16 bases between. CDR1 is SGHTA and CDR2 is FQGNSA in the germline V gene. This TCR derives from a young man in good health. Some clones in this sample may be carry-over from other donors' samples. The chain recombines TRBV7-2 with TRBJ1-5, with unresolved D. Sequenced sample: memory CD8+ T cells from PBMCs. Subset specified: CD45RO+ cells pooled with CCR7-negative TemRA cells. The CDR3 loop is CASSLDAPGWWPQHF. The DNA of the CDR3 is TGTGCCAGCAGCTTAGACGCGCCGGGATGGTGGCCCCAGCATTTT.